Listed below are T cell receptor beta chains from one sample, sequenced in a study of T cells after yellow fever vaccination. TCRdb re-analysed the 5' RACE reads in MiXCR, keeping a single row per CDR3 protein. The table includes some 260,000 distinct CDR3 sequences, about 5.2% detected once. The sample in question was CD4+ T cells sorted from PBMCs, obtained on the day of the yellow fever booster vaccination. Receptor source: a man between 18 and 35 years old who received the YFV17D yellow fever vaccine. Both conserved end residues are trimmed from each CDR3. The order of the fields is V gene, clone size, CDR3 protein. A row's size may be missing; if present it is once, few, many or a size class.

V gene: TRBV14
clone size: many
CDR3 protein: ASSQDLALEQY

V gene: TRBV10-2
clone size: many
CDR3 protein: ASSVGEMETQY

V gene: TRBV11-2
clone size: many
CDR3 protein: ASSLGGNYGYT

V gene: TRBV12-3/TRBV12-4
clone size: many
CDR3 protein: ASSLGGDGYT

V gene: TRBV9
clone size: many
CDR3 protein: ASSTFGGRLY

V gene: TRBV12-3/TRBV12-4
clone size: many
CDR3 protein: ASRAYQGRSYEQY

V gene: TRBV5-4
clone size: few
CDR3 protein: ASSQWGQPQH

V gene: TRBV12-3/TRBV12-4
clone size: few
CDR3 protein: ASSPSGRNQPQH

V gene: TRBV6-5
clone size: few
CDR3 protein: ASTNPQGEAF

V gene: TRBV3-1
clone size: .
CDR3 protein: ASSPQGLRANEQF

V gene: TRBV18
clone size: few
CDR3 protein: ASSATGFDSPLH

V gene: TRBV12-3/TRBV12-4
clone size: many
CDR3 protein: ASSLRVLNTEAF

V gene: TRBV19
clone size: few
CDR3 protein: ASSRGQGNTDTQY

V gene: TRBV5-1
clone size: many
CDR3 protein: ASSLGTGLYGYT

V gene: TRBV28
clone size: many
CDR3 protein: ASLRGAGGANQPQH